This TCR beta chain comes out of a study of cytomegalovirus exposure and HLA in healthy donors. Study-level points and caveats: Excluded were some V segments that proved indistinguishable, including TRBV6-2 and TRBV6-3. At a 0.05 false discovery rate, a later analysis found some 18,000 TCR beta sequences to be associated with HLA alleles.

CDR3 length equals 15 residues. Looked up from germline, CDR1 is SGHKS and CDR2 is YYEKEE (reference sequence). Trimming left V 2 bases short and J 4 bases short, with 13 bases between. With 60 Vbeta and 13 Jbeta primers, the PCR was carried out. Profiled with immunoSEQ multiplex PCR; TCRdb holds only in-frame clones, not every one. The sample records around 120,000 clones, about 85% being singletons. Comment on this clone: What it recognizes is unknown.

The V gene is TRBV5-5, the J gene TRBJ1-5; the D is unclear. This clonotype originated in a boy between 5 and 17 years old in good health and CMV-seronegative. Sequenced material: PBMCs. This CDR3 is CASSFGSRGNQPQHF. The DNA of the CDR3 is TGTGCCAGCAGCTTCGGTTCCCGAGGTAATCAGCCCCAGCATTTT.